The 2 T cell receptor beta chains below come from one sample, sequenced in a study of OX40 agonist ivuxolimab in advanced cancers. The repertoire was sequenced with immunoSEQ multiplex PCR; TCRdb's copy has only in-frame clones and lacks some. The profile shows more than 55,000 clones, about 84% of them singletons. This specimen was CD4+ or CD8+ T cells sorted from blood, taken in a trial of the OX40 agonist ivuxolimab. The receptors derive from an adult with an advanced solid tumor such as melanoma, head and neck, liver or kidney cancer.

The chain employs TRBV6-6 and TRBJ1-4; TRBD1 might be the D (6 bases). This CDR3 contains 15 residues. Germline loops: CDR1 MNHNY, CDR2 SVGAGI (reference sequence). V gave up 0 bases and J gave up 8 bases, with 13 bases separating them. CDR3 DNA: TGTGCCAGCAGTTACTCAGTCAGGGGAAACGAAAAACTGTTTTTT. Translation: CASSYSVRGNEKLFF.

In its sample, this clone was seen once. This chain connects TRBV11-1 to TRBJ1-3; a weak D match, TRBD1 (5 bases). Trimming cost V 6 bases and J 0 bases, with 21 bases left between them. CDR3 size: 18 residues. Germline assignment: CDR1 SGHAT and CDR2 FQDESV (reference sequence). The CDR3 DNA is TGTGCCAGCAGTTATACCTCCGGGACGCCTTACTCTGGAAACACCATATATTTT. This gives the protein CASSYTSGTPYSGNTIYF.